This paragraph reports one T cell receptor beta chain. In the study's own analysis: Nucleated cell counts were estimated from reference gene primer amplification. Sequencing was performed with immunoSEQ multiplex PCR; in TCRdb, only in-frame clones are kept and a portion is missing. V, J and clone size are those of that table, while D and trimming were read from the DNA. The table records 200,000 to 250,000 clones, roughly 85% of them present only once. The data derive from a study of blood T cell repertoires in COVID-19. Overall study: Acute and convalescent COVID-19 samples came from the United States, Italy and Spain. PBMCs, B-cell-depleted T cells, or T cells were the source of the cDNA or gDNA that made up the material.

Those enrolled, adults aged about 18 to 89 years, came from 25 or so US areas. V trimming: 4 bases; J trimming: 4 bases; junction bases outside the gene matches: 6. The CDR3 sequence is 15 residues long. CDR1 is MNHEY, CDR2 SMNVEV, per germline (reference sequence). This chain connects TRBV27 to TRBJ1-2, with TRBD1 matching over 10 bases. The sample taken for sequencing was PBMCs or T cells enriched from blood (not recorded which). The sequence was collected from a woman between 45 and 60 years old with acute COVID-19. CDR3 in DNA: TGTGCCAGCAGTTCCCTTGGGACAGGGGTCTATGGCTACACCTTC. This codes for CASSSLGTGVYGYTF.